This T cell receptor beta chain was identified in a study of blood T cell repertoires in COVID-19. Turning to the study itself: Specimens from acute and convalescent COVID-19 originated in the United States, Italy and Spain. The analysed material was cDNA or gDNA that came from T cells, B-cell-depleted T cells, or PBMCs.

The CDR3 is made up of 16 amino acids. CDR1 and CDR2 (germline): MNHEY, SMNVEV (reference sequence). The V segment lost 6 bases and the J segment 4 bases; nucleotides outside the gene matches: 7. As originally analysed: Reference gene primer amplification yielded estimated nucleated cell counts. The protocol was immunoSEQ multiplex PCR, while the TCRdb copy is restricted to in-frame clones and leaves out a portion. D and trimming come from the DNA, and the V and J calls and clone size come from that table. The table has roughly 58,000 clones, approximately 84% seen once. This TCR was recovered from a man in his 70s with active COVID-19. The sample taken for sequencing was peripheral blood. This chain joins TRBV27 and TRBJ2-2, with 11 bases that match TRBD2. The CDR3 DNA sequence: TGTGCCAGCAGCACTAGCGGGAGTTTGGGCACCGGGGAGCTGTTTTTT. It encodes CASSTSGSLGTGELFF.